The 11 T cell receptor beta chains given below trace back to one sample, sequenced in a study of T cell changes during pregnancy in multiple sclerosis. Only in-frame clones appear in the TCRdb table, and some are missing; sequencing was by immunoSEQ multiplex PCR. The top ten hold around 1.6% of the sample, which has more than 80,000 clones, roughly nine tenths seen once. The sequenced sample was peripheral blood, obtained before pregnancy. Every receptor here comes from a female donor with multiple sclerosis, enrolled in a pregnancy study.

The rearrangement uses TRBV6-5 and TRBJ1-2; 9 bases map to TRBD1. CDR1 is MNHEY, CDR2 SVGAGI, per germline. The CDR3 runs 13 residues. Trimming cost V 2 bases and J 10 bases; bases outside gene matches: 5. The CDR3 spells CASSYRDRDNYTF. Written as DNA, the CDR3 is TGTGCCAGCAGTTACCGGGACAGGGACAACTACACCTTC.

The chain recombines TRBV16 with TRBJ1-2; TRBD1 is a possible D gene (6 bases). Germline CDR1 KGHSY, CDR2 FQNENV. The V gene lost 0 bases and the J gene lost 9 bases, with 14 bases spanning the gap. There are 14 residues in the CDR3. The CDR3 loop reads CASSQSQGSFRYTF. For the CDR3, the DNA is TGTGCCAGCAGCCAATCCCAGGGGTCTTTTCGCTACACCTTC.

The chain recombines TRBV27 with TRBJ2-1; 7 bases match TRBD2. CDR1 is MNHEY, CDR2 SMNVEV, per germline (reference sequence). The V and J ends lost 6 bases and 3 bases, in that order; junction bases with no gene match: 11. The CDR3 has 16 amino acids. This CDR3 is CASSLKPAGIYNEQFF. DNA of the CDR3: TGTGCCAGCAGCCTCAAGCCAGCGGGGATCTACAATGAGCAGTTCTTC.

The gene calls are TRBV5-4 and TRBJ2-1, with 7 bases matching TRBD2. This CDR3 comprises 15 residues. The germline CDR1 and CDR2 sequences are SGHNT and YYREEE (reference sequence). V trimming: 0 bases; J trimming: 6 bases; junction bases outside the gene matches: 6. This CDR3 reads CASSLGPGRTNEQFF. The DNA for the CDR3 is TGTGCCAGCAGCTTGGGACCCGGGAGGACCAATGAGCAGTTCTTC.

This clone was found once. This chain links TRBV7-3 with TRBJ2-1, with TRBD2 matching 8 bases. Unmatched junction bases numbered 6, after V lost 1 base and J lost 7 bases. CDR1 SGHTA and CDR2 FQGTGA come from the germline V gene. The CDR3 is 15 amino acids. This CDR3 is CASSLMGGGRNEQFF. CDR3 coding DNA: TGTGCCAGCAGCTTAATGGGCGGGGGGAGGAATGAGCAGTTCTTC.

The chain is built from TRBV15 and TRBJ1-2, with 10 nucleotides matching TRBD1. Germline V gene data show CDR1 as LNHNV and CDR2 as YYDKDF (reference sequence). This CDR3 comprises 12 residues. V shed 5 bases, J shed 10 bases, and the junction held 4 bases outside the gene matches. In DNA, the CDR3 is TGTGCCACCAGCGCGGACAGGGGGACCTACACCTTC. Translation gives CATSADRGTYTF. The full variable domain, with the rest looked up from reference TRBV15 and TRBJ1-2, is DAMVIQNPRYQVTQFGKPVTLSCSQTLNHNVMYWYQQKSSQAPKLLFHYYDKDFNNEADTPDNFQSRRPNTSFCFLDIRSPGLGDTAMYLCATSADRGTYTFGSGTRLTVV.

This rearrangement joins TRBV5-1 to TRBJ2-3; 8 bases align to TRBD2. Germline CDR1 and CDR2: SGHRS and YFSETQ. J lost 0 bases, V lost 2 bases, and 2 bases had no gene match. The CDR3 contains 15 residues. Here the CDR3 DNA reads TGCGCCAGCAGCTTCGGGGGGGGAAGCACAGATACGCAGTATTTT. It is translated as CASSFGGGSTDTQYF.

The chain recombines TRBV6-1 with TRBJ1-1; 7 bases are shared with TRBD1. From germline, CDR1 is MNHNS and CDR2 SASEGT. The V segment lost 5 bases and the J segment 0 bases; nucleotides outside the gene matches: 3. This CDR3 has 14 residues. The CDR3 loop reads CASSKDRLNTEAFF. CDR3 nucleotide sequence: TGTGCCAGCAGTAAGGACAGGCTGAACACTGAAGCTTTCTTT.

This chain connects TRBV7-3 to TRBJ2-7, with 11 bases that match TRBD2. Germline V gene data show CDR1 as SGHTA and CDR2 as FQGTGA. The V and J ends lost 5 bases and 5 bases, in that order; junction bases with no gene match: 8. This CDR3 contains 15 residues. The CDR3 DNA reads TGTGCCAGCAGCCTCGGACTAGCGGGCTGGGACGAGCAGTACTTC. Translating gives CASSLGLAGWDEQYF.

The chain employs TRBV19 and TRBJ2-4; D might be TRBD1 (5 bases). The V end was cut by 6 bases, the J end by 0 bases, with 18 bases between. Germline V gene lookup returns CDR1 LNHDA and CDR2 SQIVND (reference sequence). This CDR3 is 17 amino acids long. CDR3 in amino acids: CASSKTSGPLAKNIQYF. DNA of the CDR3: TGTGCCAGTAGCAAGACCTCAGGGCCTCTAGCCAAAAACATTCAGTACTTC.

Concerning this clone itself: The germline gene is not matched at one end of the junction; a read error may be the cause. The chain links TRBV9 to TRBJ2-7; a weak D match, TRBD1 (5 bases). Germline CDR1 and CDR2: SGDLS and YYNGEE. The CDR3 consists of 14 residues. Written as DNA, the CDR3 is TGTGCCAGCGGCGTAGTAGGGGACTCCTACGAGCAGTACTTC. It yields the protein CASGVVGDSYEQYF.